Presented here are 11 T cell receptor beta chains from one specimen sequenced in a study of shared clonotypes between healthy human individuals. TCRdb's copy holds only in-frame clones and misses some; the assay was immunoSEQ multiplex PCR. The sample records over 100,000 clones, roughly two thirds being singletons. Sequenced input: memory CD8+ T cells sorted from blood. Subset: CD45RO+ cells pooled with CCR7-negative TemRA cells. These receptor sequences come from a woman in her 30s in good health.

The genes are TRBV6-1 and TRBJ2-3; 11 bases map to TRBD2. The CDR3 is 16 residues long. J lost 4 bases, V lost 3 bases, and 6 bases had no gene match. Germline V gives CDR1 MNHNS, CDR2 SASEGT. CDR3: CASSDTLAGVADTQYF. The CDR3 DNA follows: TGTGCCAGCAGTGACACACTAGCGGGAGTAGCAGATACGCAGTATTTT.

This clone was observed a handful of times. J is TRBJ2-1 and V is TRBV25-1; 9 bases fit TRBD2. The CDR3 is 16 residues long. V was clipped by 6 bases and J by 8 bases; unmatched bases: 14. The germline V gene has CDR1 MGHDK and CDR2 SYGVNS. CDR3 nucleotides: TGTGCCAGCAGCCCCGGTTCGGCGGGAGGGCACCATGAGCAGTTCTTC. This codes for CASSPGSAGGHHEQFF. Filled out from reference TRBV25-1 and TRBJ2-1, the complete variable domain reads EADIYQTPRYLVIGTGKKITLECSQTMGHDKMYWYQQDPGMELHLIHYSYGVNSTEKGDLSSESTVSRIRTEHFPLTLESARPSHTSQYLCASSPGSAGGHHEQFFGPGTRLTVL.

The table lists this clone with many counts. This chain connects TRBV7-9 to TRBJ1-5, with D unresolved. CDR1 is SEHNR and CDR2 is FQNEAQ in the germline V gene (reference sequence). CDR3 length equals 15 residues. V was pared by 2 bases and J by 5 bases, with 13 bases between. This CDR3 reads CASSLTTAGDQPQHF. DNA for the CDR3: TGTGCCAGCAGCTTAACCACTGCGGGAGATCAGCCCCAGCATTTT.

The genes are TRBV29-1 and TRBJ2-3; no clear D gene. The CDR3 is made up of 14 amino acids. Germline values: CDR1 SQVTM, CDR2 ANQGSEA. Trimming stripped 3 bases from V and 6 bases from J, with 16 bases between. The DNA for the CDR3 is TGCAGCGTTGATCACGCCTCGACTGGGGATACGCAGTATTTT. Its protein is CSVDHASTGDTQYF.

The chain has TRBV19 and TRBJ1-5, with TRBD1 as a possible D gene (5 bases). V lost 6 bases and J lost 1, with 16 bases in between. From germline, CDR1 is LNHDA and CDR2 SQIVND (reference sequence). There are 16 residues in the CDR3. The CDR3 region is CASSRPLGGSNQPQHF. DNA of the CDR3: TGTGCCAGTAGCCGACCTTTGGGGGGGAGCAATCAGCCCCAGCATTTT.

V gene TRBV7-9 combines with J gene TRBJ2-7; 8 nucleotides align to TRBD1. V was pared by 2 bases and J by 7 bases, with 10 bases of the junction left unmatched. Per the germline V gene, CDR1 is SEHNR and CDR2 is FQNEAQ (reference sequence). The CDR3 is 15 residues long. The CDR3 DNA is TGTGCCAGCAGCTTACCCGGGACAGGTTTAGGAGAGCAGTACTTC. Translated: CASSLPGTGLGEQYF.

With respect to this clone: The identical CDR3 is also encoded by other nucleotide sequences in the sample. The V and J genes are TRBV28 and TRBJ2-1, with no clear D. The CDR3 consists of 13 residues. Trimming left V 3 bases short and J 4 bases short, with 7 bases between. CDR1 is MDHEN and CDR2 is SYDVKM in the germline V gene. In DNA form, the CDR3 reads TGTGCCAGCAGTTTTGGGCGGTACAATGAGCAGTTCTTC. Its translation is CASSFGRYNEQFF.

This chain joins TRBV29-1 and TRBJ1-1; 7 nucleotides line up with TRBD1. V trimming: 5 bases; J trimming: 1 base; junction bases outside the gene matches: 13. CDR1 and CDR2 from the germline V gene are SQVTM and ANQGSEA. The CDR3 runs to 16 residues. CDR3 DNA: TGCAGCGTTTTTCCCGGCCAACAGGGGACGAACACTGAAGCTTTCTTT. As protein: CSVFPGQQGTNTEAFF.

A word on this clone: A single base separates this from a much larger clone, so it may be a read error. This sequence joins TRBV9 and TRBJ2-2; D gene unclear. Germline V gives CDR1 SGDLS, CDR2 YYNGEE. The CDR3 spans 11 residues. Trimming shortened V by 0 bases and J by 7 bases, and 1 base separated the two germline ends. The CDR3 sequence: CASSVGGELFF. In DNA form, the CDR3 reads TGTGCCAGCAGCGTAGGCGGGGAGCTGTTTTTT.

The chain couples TRBV7-2 to TRBJ2-1; 8 bases fit TRBD1. The CDR3 extends over 16 amino acids. Germline values: CDR1 SGHTA, CDR2 FQGNSA. Losses at the gene ends were 1 base for V and 2 bases for J; bases not matched to a gene: 4. The CDR3 DNA reads as TGTGCCAGCAGCTTAGGGCAGGGGGCTACCTACAATGAGCAGTTCTTC. This codes for CASSLGQGATYNEQFF. The variable domain in full, completed from reference TRBV7-2 and TRBJ2-1, reads GAGVSQSPSNKVTEKGKDVELRCDPISGHTALYWYRQSLGQGLEFLIYFQGNSAPDKSGLPSDRFSAERTGGSVSTLTIQRTQQEDSAVYLCASSLGQGATYNEQFFGPGTRLTVL.

This clone appeared a few times. The chain joins TRBV27 to TRBJ1-5; no clear D. Trimming cost V 6 bases and J 2 bases, with 11 bases left between them. There are 14 residues in the CDR3. CDR1 MNHEY and CDR2 SMNVEV come from the germline V gene (reference sequence). Here the CDR3 reads CASRLYSGNQPQHF. The CDR3 region has the DNA TGTGCCAGCAGACTGTATAGCGGCAATCAGCCCCAGCATTTT.